Presented here are 29 T cell receptor beta chains from one specimen sequenced in a study of blood T cell repertoires in COVID-19. The data were produced by immunoSEQ multiplex PCR, yet TCRdb's version contains in-frame clones alone and is incomplete. The data contain 150,000 to 200,000 clones, approximately 92% of them singletons. The sequenced material came from peripheral blood. The receptors were gathered from a woman in her forties or fifties with acute or convalescent COVID-19.

The chain is built from TRBV18 and TRBJ1-4; no clear D. This CDR3 contains 14 residues. The V gene's germline CDR1 is KGHSH and CDR2 LQKENI. Trimming removed 6 bases from V and 4 bases from J, with 12 bases in between. CDR3 nucleotides: TGTGCCAGCTCGCCGTCGGTCGTTAATGAAAAACTGTTTTTT. The encoded protein is CASSPSVVNEKLFF.

This sequence joins TRBV5-1 and TRBJ2-1, with 7 bases lining up with TRBD1. This CDR3 is built from 15 residues. In germline, CDR1 is SGHRS, CDR2 YFSETQ. The V gene end was trimmed by 2 bases and the J gene end by 5 bases; junction bases not matched to a gene: 7. The DNA for the CDR3 is TGCGCCAGCAGCTTACAGGGGACGGACAACAATGAGCAGTTCTTC. This translates into CASSLQGTDNNEQFF.

In the case of this clone: One end of the junction fails to match germline, which may point to a read error. The CDR3 region has the DNA TGTGCTAGCAGCCACGGGACTACCTTCTCCTACAATGAGCAGTTCTTC. The encoded protein is CASSHGTTFSYNEQFF. The rearrangement uses TRBV7-7 and TRBJ2-1; the match to TRBD2 covers 7 bases. CDR3 length equals 16 residues. CDR1 is SSHAT, CDR2 FNYEAQ, per germline (reference sequence). Complete variable domain (other parts from reference TRBV7-7 and TRBJ2-1): GAGVSQSPRYKVTKRGQDVTLRCDPISSHATLYWYQQALGQGPEFLTYFNYEAQPDKSGLPSDRFSAERPEGSISTLTIQRTEQRDSAMYRCASSHGTTFSYNEQFFGPGTRLTVL.

The chain couples TRBV30 to TRBJ2-3; 7 bases map to TRBD1. The germline CDR1 and CDR2 sequences are GTSNPN and SVGIG (reference sequence). The V and J ends lost 3 bases and 4 bases, in that order; junction bases with no gene match: 1. The CDR3 spans 12 residues. DNA for the CDR3: TGTGCCTGGAGCGACAGGGCAGATACGCAGTATTTT. Translated, it gives CAWSDRADTQYF.

The J gene is TRBJ2-7, the V gene TRBV15; possible D gene TRBD2, 7 bases. Germline loops: CDR1 LNHNV, CDR2 YYDKDF (reference sequence). Trimming removed 0 bases at V and 3 bases at J, with 12 bases between. This CDR3 has 15 amino acids. The CDR3 is CATSRELRGGYEQYF. DNA for the CDR3: TGTGCCACCAGCAGAGAACTTAGGGGGGGCTACGAGCAGTACTTC.

The rearrangement uses TRBV27 and TRBJ1-2; possible D gene TRBD1, 6 bases. The CDR3 is made up of 14 amino acids. Per the germline V gene, CDR1 is MNHEY and CDR2 is SMNVEV (reference sequence). V lost 6 bases and J 4 bases, leaving 15 bases between the germline ends. CDR3 DNA sequence: TGTGCCAGCAGCCAATCGGACAGACGCTATGGCTACACCTTC. Translated: CASSQSDRRYGYTF.

The V and J genes are TRBV7-6 and TRBJ2-4; 8 bases are shared with TRBD1. Germline V CDR1 and CDR2: SGHVS, FNYEAQ. Germline trimming cut 0 bases from V and 3 bases from J; bases unmatched to any gene: 7. The CDR3 has 17 residues. The CDR3 spells CASSLARDRMDKNIQYF. DNA for the CDR3: TGTGCCAGCAGCTTAGCGAGGGACAGGATGGACAAAAACATTCAGTACTTC.

The chain joins TRBV5-1 to TRBJ2-1, with D uncertain. V gave up 1 base and J gave up 0 bases, with 8 bases separating them. CDR3 size: 15 residues. The germline V gene encodes CDR1 SGHRS and CDR2 YFSETQ. CDR3 residues: CASSLSPPSYNEQFF. In nucleotides, the CDR3 is TGCGCCAGCAGCTTGAGCCCGCCCTCCTACAATGAGCAGTTCTTC.

Only one count was recorded for this clone. The chain recombines TRBV6-5 with TRBJ2-7, with D possibly matching TRBD1 (5 bases). The CDR3 spans 15 residues. Between the trimmed V and J ends, which lost 5 bases and 2 bases, there was a span of 16 bases. Germline V gene lookup returns CDR1 MNHEY and CDR2 SVGAGI. The CDR3 spells CASSPFRGSAYEQYF. The CDR3 coding sequence is TGTGCCAGCAGTCCTTTTAGGGGATCAGCCTACGAGCAGTACTTC.

The V call is TRBV7-8, the J call TRBJ1-5; D perhaps matches TRBD1 (6 bases). With 1 base removed from V and 3 bases from J, the gap between germline ends came to 10 bases. This CDR3 is 15 amino acids long. Per germline, CDR1 SGHVS and CDR2 FQNEAQ. For the CDR3, the DNA is TGTGCCAGCAGCTTAGTTTCAGGGGACAATCAGCCCCAGCATTTT. This encodes CASSLVSGDNQPQHF. Filled out from reference TRBV7-8 and TRBJ1-5, the complete variable domain reads GAGVSQSPRYKVAKRGQDVALRCDPISGHVSLFWYQQALGQGPEFLTYFQNEAQLDKSGLPSDRFFAERPEGSVSTLKIQRTQQEDSAVYLCASSLVSGDNQPQHFGDGTRLSIL.

The chain recombines TRBV4-3 with TRBJ2-7; 11 nucleotides align to TRBD2. Looked up from germline, CDR1 is LGHNA and CDR2 is YSLEER. The J segment lost 4 bases and the V segment lost 1 base, leaving 3 bases of the junction unmatched. The CDR3 runs 15 residues. The CDR3 nucleotides read TGCGCCAGCAGCCAAGTAACTAGCGGGAGTTACGAGCAGTACTTC. Residues: CASSQVTSGSYEQYF.

The J gene is TRBJ1-2, the V gene TRBV19; D remains unclear. V was clipped by 1 base and J by 11 bases, with 11 bases between them. The germline gives CDR1 LNHDA, CDR2 SQIVND (reference sequence). CDR3 size: 12 residues. CDR3 in amino acids: CASSIGLYEYTF. CDR3 in DNA: TGTGCCAGTAGTATAGGACTATACGAATACACCTTC. The full variable domain, rest sourced from reference TRBV19 and TRBJ1-2, is DGGITQSPKYLFRKEGQNVTLSCEQNLNHDAMYWYRQDPGQGLRLIYYSQIVNDFQKGDIAEGYSVSREKKESFPLTVTSAQKNPTAFYLCASSIGLYEYTFGSGTRLTVV.

The chain couples TRBV18 to TRBJ1-2, with 8 bases that match TRBD1. In germline, CDR1 is KGHSH, CDR2 LQKENI. The CDR3 sequence is 19 residues long. V trimming: 3 bases; J trimming: 5 bases; junction bases outside the gene matches: 20. For the CDR3, the DNA is TGTGCCAGCTCACCCCTTGATGGATCATCGACAGGGGATTTATATGGCTACACCTTC. It yields the protein CASSPLDGSSTGDLYGYTF.

The genes are TRBV20-1 and TRBJ2-1, with no clear D. In germline, CDR1 is DFQATT, CDR2 SNEGSKA (reference sequence). The CDR3 totals 10 residues. Trimming removed 3 bases from V and 7 bases from J, with 4 bases in between. CDR3 loop: CSASRNEQFF. The CDR3 DNA is TGCAGTGCTAGTCGGAATGAGCAGTTCTTC.

J is TRBJ1-1 and V is TRBV28; D gene ambiguous. The CDR3 spans 12 residues. The germline V gene has CDR1 MDHEN and CDR2 SYDVKM. Between the trimmed V and J ends, which lost 5 bases and 4 bases, there was a span of 8 bases. The CDR3 region has the DNA TGTGCCAGCAGTCGCCGGGGCACTGAAGCTTTCTTT. It encodes CASSRRGTEAFF. Based on the CDR3 plus reference TRBV28 and TRBJ1-1, the full variable domain is DVKVTQSSRYLVKRTGEKVFLECVQDMDHENMFWYRQDPGLGLRLIYFSYDVKMKEKGDIPEGYSVSREKKERFSLILESASTNQTSMYLCASSRRGTEAFFGQGTRLTVV.

The genes are TRBV27 and TRBJ2-5, with D possibly being TRBD2 (6 bases). Trimming removed 4 bases at V and 4 bases at J, with 19 bases between. Germline CDR1 is MNHEY and CDR2 is SMNVEV (reference sequence). The CDR3 is made up of 16 amino acids. The CDR3: CASSSRAGGVGETQYF. The DNA for the CDR3 is TGTGCCAGCAGTTCACGGGCAGGCGGGGTAGGAGAGACCCAGTACTTC.

The chain carries TRBV5-4 and TRBJ2-7, with TRBD2 matching over 9 bases. After removal of 0 bases from V and 6 bases from J, the junction contained 7 bases not matched to a gene. The V gene's germline CDR1 is SGHNT and CDR2 YYREEE (reference sequence). This CDR3 has 15 amino acids. The CDR3 coding sequence is TGTGCCAGCAGCTTGGGGACTAGCGTAGTGTCCGAGCAGTACTTC. It yields the protein CASSLGTSVVSEQYF.

The chain couples TRBV6-5 to TRBJ1-6, with 7 nucleotides matching TRBD1. The germline V gene has CDR1 MNHEY and CDR2 SVGAGI. The ends lost 4 bases at V and 7 bases at J; junction bases unmatched: 4. CDR3 length equals 14 residues. The CDR3 DNA follows: TGTGCCAGCAGTTCGGGACAGAGAAATTCACCCCTCCACTTT. As protein: CASSSGQRNSPLHF.

The chain is built from TRBV10-3 and TRBJ1-2; D remains unclear. The V gene lost 3 bases and the J gene lost 8 bases, with 7 bases spanning the gap. This CDR3 spans 11 amino acids. The V gene's germline CDR1 is ENHRY and CDR2 SYGVKD. The chain's CDR3 is CAISERRGYTF. The DNA of the CDR3 is TGTGCCATCAGTGAAAGGAGGGGCTACACCTTC.

V and J are TRBV20-1 and TRBJ1-1; 8 bases are a match to TRBD1. Germline values: CDR1 DFQATT, CDR2 SNEGSKA (reference sequence). The CDR3 runs 15 residues. V dropped 6 bases and J dropped 0; count of bases not matched to a gene: 9. CDR3 sequence reads: CSASDGQGMNTEAFF. The CDR3 coding sequence is TGCAGTGCCAGTGACGGACAGGGAATGAACACTGAAGCTTTCTTT.

A remark on this clone: The junction does not match germline at one end; this may be a read error. The J gene is TRBJ2-1, the V gene TRBV11-3, with no clear D. Germline V gene data show CDR1 as SGHNT and CDR2 as YENEEA. The CDR3 has 13 amino acids. Here the CDR3 reads CASSLGSFNEQFF. In DNA form, the CDR3 reads TGTGCCAGCAGCTTAGGTTCCTTCAATGAGCAGTTCTTC. Together with reference TRBV11-3 and TRBJ2-1, the CDR3 gives the full variable domain: EAGVVQSPRYKIIEKKQPVAFWCNPISGHNTLYWYLQNLGQGPELLIRYENEEAVDDSQLPKDRFSAERLKGVDSTLKIQPAELGDSAVYLCASSLGSFNEQFFGPGTRLTVL.

V and J are TRBV3-1 (or the pseudogene TRBV3-2) and TRBJ2-1; weak D call: TRBD2 (5 bases). In germline, CDR1 is LGHDT, CDR2 YNNKEL (reference sequence). V lost 4 bases, J lost 5 bases, and 15 bases lay in between. The CDR3 extends over 15 amino acids. CDR3 sequence: CASSLTSPLDNEQFF. The CDR3 nucleotides are TGTGCCAGCAGCCTCACTAGTCCGCTGGACAATGAGCAGTTCTTC.

The rearrangement joins TRBV3-1 (or the pseudogene TRBV3-2) to TRBJ1-1; possibly TRBD1 for D (5 bases). CDR3 length equals 14 residues. The germline gives CDR1 LGHDT, CDR2 YNNKEL (reference sequence). Trimming pared 0 bases from V and 5 bases from J, leaving 10 bases between. The DNA for the CDR3 is TGTGCCAGCAGCCAAGAGGAGGGGTATACTGAAGCTTTCTTT. Its translation is CASSQEEGYTEAFF.

V is TRBV2 and J is TRBJ1-5; D gene ambiguous. The CDR3 totals 13 residues. In germline, CDR1 is SNHLY, CDR2 FYNNEI. Trimming stripped 3 bases from V and 1 base from J, with 4 bases between. The CDR3 sequence: CASSEESNQPQHF. The CDR3 DNA sequence: TGTGCCAGCAGTGAGGAGAGCAATCAGCCCCAGCATTTT.

The sample holds one count of this clone. This sequence joins TRBV6-1 and TRBJ2-7, with a possible D match to TRBD1 (5 bases). V lost 0 bases, J lost 7 bases, and 16 bases lay in between. There are 15 residues in the CDR3. Germline V gene data show CDR1 as MNHNS and CDR2 as SASEGT. In nucleotides, the CDR3 is TGTGCCAGCAGTGAAGCGCTTCGGGCAGGGCAAGAGCAGTACTTC. Translated, it gives CASSEALRAGQEQYF.

This chain joins TRBV28 and TRBJ1-5; TRBD1 aligns across 7 bases. This CDR3 is 13 amino acids long. The ends lost 6 bases at V and 3 bases at J; junction bases unmatched: 2. Germline-derived CDR1 and CDR2 are MDHEN and SYDVKM. The CDR3 nucleotides read TGTGCCAGCAGGGGACAGTACAATCAGCCCCAGCATTTT. This codes for CASRGQYNQPQHF. Drawing the rest from reference TRBV28 and TRBJ1-5, the complete variable domain is DVKVTQSSRYLVKRTGEKVFLECVQDMDHENMFWYRQDPGLGLRLIYFSYDVKMKEKGDIPEGYSVSREKKERFSLILESASTNQTSMYLCASRGQYNQPQHFGDGTRLSIL.

The chain couples TRBV7-8 to TRBJ2-7; TRBD1 aligns across 10 bases. Germline V gene data show CDR1 as SGHVS and CDR2 as FQNEAQ. This CDR3 comprises 15 residues. With V trimmed by 5 bases and J by 4 bases, 8 bases remained unmatched. The CDR3 is CASSRRGQGQYEQYF. CDR3 sequence (DNA): TGTGCCAGCAGCCGCAGGGGACAGGGGCAATACGAGCAGTACTTC.

The CDR3 spells CASSVTWRDYTDTQYF. DNA for the CDR3: TGTGCCAGCAGCGTGACGTGGCGGGACTACACAGATACGCAGTATTTT. The chain is built from TRBV9 and TRBJ2-3; 7 bases agree with TRBD2. The CDR3 totals 16 residues. Germline trimming cut 2 bases from V and 2 bases from J; bases unmatched to any gene: 8. Germline V lookup: CDR1 SGDLS, CDR2 YYNGEE.

J is TRBJ2-1 and V is TRBV27, with TRBD1 as a possible D gene (6 bases). V lost 5 bases and J lost 6, with 11 bases in between. From germline, CDR1 is MNHEY and CDR2 SMNVEV (reference sequence). The CDR3 has 13 residues. This chain's CDR3 is CASSPTGSNEQFF. The DNA for the CDR3 is TGTGCCAGCAGTCCGACAGGTTCCAATGAGCAGTTCTTC.